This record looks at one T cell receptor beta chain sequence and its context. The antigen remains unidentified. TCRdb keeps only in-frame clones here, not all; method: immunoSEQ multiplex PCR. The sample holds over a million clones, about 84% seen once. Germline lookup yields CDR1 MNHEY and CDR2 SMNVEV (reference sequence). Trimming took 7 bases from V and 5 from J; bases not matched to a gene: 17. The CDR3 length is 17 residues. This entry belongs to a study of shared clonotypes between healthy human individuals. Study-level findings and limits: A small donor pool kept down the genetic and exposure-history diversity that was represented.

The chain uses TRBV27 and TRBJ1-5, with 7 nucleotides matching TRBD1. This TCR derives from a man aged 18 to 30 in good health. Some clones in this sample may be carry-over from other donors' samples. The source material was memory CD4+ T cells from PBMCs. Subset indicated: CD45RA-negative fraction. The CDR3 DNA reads TGTGCCAGCACCCCAAGATCCACAGGGGCGTCGTATCAGCCCCAGCATTTT. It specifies CASTPRSTGASYQPQHF.